Each of the 29 T cell receptor beta chains below was sequenced from the same sample in a study of spatial heterogeneity in lung cancer. Documented time point: sample taken at primary tumor resection. TCRdb re-analysed the 5' RACE reads in MiXCR, keeping a single row per CDR3 protein. Of some 38,000 distinct CDR3 sequences in the sample, approximately 3.1% were seen once. The specimen was normal lung tissue next to the tumor, collected at surgery. The source of these receptors is a male donor with early-stage non-small cell lung cancer.

This clonotype occurred many times. The chain employs TRBV28 and TRBJ1-1; 8 bases are shared with TRBD1. The CDR3 is 10 residues long. Per the germline V gene, CDR1 is MDHEN and CDR2 is SYDVKM. Trimming at V came to 10 bases and at J to 8 bases, leaving 3 bases not matched to a gene. The CDR3 nucleotides are TGTGCCAAGACAGGGGCCGAAGCTTTCTTT. Amino acid sequence: CAKTGAEAFF.

Many counts were recorded for this clonotype. The chain employs TRBV29-1 and TRBJ2-3; the D is unclear. Germline CDR1 and CDR2: SQVTM and ANQGSEA. This CDR3 comprises 14 residues. V lost 3 bases and J lost 3, with 13 bases in between. CDR3 nucleotides: TGCAGCGTTGATGGCGTTGTTGGGACAGATACGCAGTATTTT. It encodes CSVDGVVGTDTQYF.

This clonotype was counted at least ten times. The chain has TRBV10-3 and TRBJ2-3; a weak D match, TRBD2 (6 bases). The CDR3 runs 15 residues. Germline lookup yields CDR1 ENHRY and CDR2 SYGVKD. V lost 10 bases and J lost 2, with 19 bases in between. The CDR3 is CATRPIRDFTDTQYF. CDR3 DNA: TGTGCCACCCGTCCTATCCGGGACTTCACAGATACGCAGTATTTT.

This clonotype has ten or more counts. The rearrangement links TRBV6-2 or TRBV6-3 to TRBJ2-7; D might be TRBD2 (6 bases). The CDR3 loop spans 14 amino acids. Looked up from germline, CDR1 is MNHEY and CDR2 is SVGEGT. V lost 5 bases and J 1 base, leaving 12 bases between the germline ends. CDR3 loop: CASSGAGTSYEQYF. The CDR3 coding sequence is TGTGCCAGCAGTGGGGCCGGGACTTCCTACGAGCAGTACTTC.

This clonotype was detected ten times or more. The gene calls are TRBV11-2 and TRBJ2-5; D remains unclear. From germline, CDR1 is SGHAT and CDR2 FQNNGV. Trimming pared 3 bases from V and 5 bases from J, leaving 13 bases between. The CDR3 sequence is 14 residues long. In DNA form, the CDR3 reads TGTGCCAGCAGCTTTATGGCAGGCCAGGAGACCCAGTACTTC. Encoded protein: CASSFMAGQETQYF.

This clonotype was counted at least ten times. The chain links TRBV4-2 to TRBJ1-2; TRBD1 is a possible D gene (5 bases). CDR1 and CDR2 from the germline V gene are LGHNA and YNFKEQ. V lost 0 bases to trimming and J lost 4 bases, with 21 bases between them. There are 18 residues in the CDR3. CDR3 nucleotides: TGTGCCAGCAGCCAAGACCGGGACTCACTCACGACAATCTATGGCTACACCTTC. This translates into CASSQDRDSLTTIYGYTF.

This clonotype was observed at least ten times. V gene TRBV7-3 combines with J gene TRBJ2-1, with 8 nucleotides matching TRBD2. V gave up 4 bases and J gave up 9 bases; unmatched junction bases: 8. This CDR3 contains 14 residues. Germline CDR1 is SGHTA and CDR2 is FQGTGA. CDR3 sequence (DNA): TGTGCCAGCAGCTGGAATAGCGGGACCCCTGAGCAGTTCTTC. Its protein is CASSWNSGTPEQFF.

This clonotype was picked up many times. This rearrangement joins TRBV12-3 or TRBV12-4 to TRBJ2-4; D not resolved. Trimming removed 2 bases from V and 9 bases from J, with 8 bases in between. The CDR3 totals 12 residues. In nucleotides, the CDR3 is TGTGCCAGCAGTTTAAATGTCGCCATTCAGTACTTC. Protein product: CASSLNVAIQYF.

This clonotype was observed many times. The chain carries TRBV25-1 and TRBJ2-7; possible D gene TRBD1, 6 bases. In germline, CDR1 is MGHDK, CDR2 SYGVNS. V lost 2 bases to trimming and J lost 3 bases, with 11 bases between them. The CDR3 is 14 residues long. This CDR3 reads CASSEKGGFYEQYF. The CDR3 DNA is TGTGCCAGCAGTGAAAAAGGGGGTTTCTACGAGCAGTACTTC.

This clonotype has a count of ten or more. The chain has TRBV30 and TRBJ1-1; D call uncertain. The CDR3 sequence is 11 residues long. Germline CDR1 is GTSNPN and CDR2 is SVGIG (reference sequence). V was shortened by 2 bases and J by 7 bases, with 8 bases between the two germline ends. The CDR3 spells CAWSQAVEAFF. CDR3 sequence (DNA): TGTGCCTGGAGTCAAGCGGTTGAAGCTTTCTTT. Together with reference TRBV30 and TRBJ1-1, the CDR3 gives the full variable domain: SQTIHQWPATLVQPVGSPLSLECTVEGTSNPNLYWYRQAAGRGLQLLFYSVGIGQISSEVPQNLSASRPQDRQFILSSKKLLLSDSGFYLCAWSQAVEAFFGQGTRLTVV.

This clonotype was seen repeatedly, ten times or more. The DNA for the CDR3 is TGTGCCAGCAGATCAGAGGGTAATTCACCCCTCCACTTT. Protein sequence: CASRSEGNSPLHF. The chain has TRBV6-5 and TRBJ1-6; D not resolved. The CDR3 runs 13 residues. CDR1 MNHEY and CDR2 SVGAGI come from the germline V gene. The ends were cut back, 6 bases at V and 6 bases at J, with 9 bases in the middle.

The sample holds many counts of this clonotype. The J gene is TRBJ2-7, the V gene TRBV13; 9 nucleotides agree with TRBD1. CDR1 and CDR2 from the germline V gene are PRHDT and FYEKMQ (reference sequence). Trimming took 4 bases from V and 3 from J; bases not matched to a gene: 7. This CDR3 contains 15 residues. The CDR3 spells CASSSVRDRVYEQYF. The CDR3 nucleotides are TGTGCCAGCAGCTCCGTTCGGGACAGGGTCTACGAGCAGTACTTC.

In its sample, this clonotype is medium-sized (0.01 to 0.1%). Germline and junction disagree at one end, which may indicate a read error. The V gene is TRBV28, the J gene TRBJ2-3, with D unclear. CDR3 length: 14 residues. Germline V gene sequence: CDR1 MDHEN, CDR2 SYDVKM. CDR3 protein: CASNLDTPTDTQYF. The CDR3 DNA sequence: TGTGCCAGCAATTTAGACACCCCAACAGATACGCAGTATTTT.

Many counts were recorded for this clonotype. Since no conserved phenylalanine or tryptophan closes the CDR3, a read error is the likely cause. The DNA is omitted, as the CDR3 cannot be located on it reliably, and the CDR3 follows TCRdb's listing. The genes are TRBV7-7 and TRBJ1-5; the listed D gene, TRBD1, was not tested against the DNA. From its first to its last residue, the CDR3 has 10 amino acids. In germline, CDR1 is SSHAT, CDR2 FNYEAQ (reference sequence). The CDR3 reads CASSLDQAGT.

This clonotype was seen many times. This chain uses TRBV2 with TRBJ2-3; 8 bases line up with TRBD2. V trimming: 10 bases; J trimming: 3 bases; junction bases outside the gene matches: 12. Germline CDR1 reads SNHLY; CDR2 reads FYNNEI. The CDR3 loop spans 15 amino acids. In nucleotides, the CDR3 is TGTGCCAAGACTCACCGGGGACTAGAGACAGATACGCAGTATTTT. The encoded protein is CAKTHRGLETDTQYF.

This clonotype was detected many times. V usage is TRBV7-9 and J usage is TRBJ2-2; D possibly corresponds to TRBD2 (5 bases). The CDR3 extends over 17 amino acids. Trimming stripped 0 bases from V and 5 bases from J, with 16 bases between. From germline, CDR1 is SEHNR and CDR2 FQNEAQ (reference sequence). CDR3 sequence (DNA): TGTGCCAGCAGCTTAGCGCGTCCCGGGGAGAGGACCGGGGAGCTGTTTTTT. Residues: CASSLARPGERTGELFF. Variable domain in full (rest from reference TRBV7-9 and TRBJ2-2): DTGVSQNPRHKITKRGQNVTFRCDPISEHNRLYWYRQTLGQGPEFLTYFQNEAQLEKSRLLSDRFSAERPKGSFSTLEIQRTEQGDSAMYLCASSLARPGERTGELFFGEGSRLTVL.

At least ten counts were recorded for this clonotype. The genes are TRBV6-5 and TRBJ1-1, with D tentatively TRBD1 (5 bases). Germline CDR1 and CDR2: MNHEY and SVGAGI. The germline V and J ends were trimmed by 0 bases and 7 bases, with 12 bases remaining between them. The CDR3 sequence is 14 residues long. The chain's CDR3 is CASSYSLGEGEAFF. The CDR3 nucleotides read TGTGCCAGCAGTTACTCATTGGGGGAAGGTGAAGCTTTCTTT.

This clonotype was recorded many times. The chain uses TRBV30 and TRBJ2-3, with TRBD1 as a possible D gene (6 bases). CDR3 length: 16 amino acids. CDR1 and CDR2 (germline): GTSNPN, SVGIG (reference sequence). Trimming stripped 0 bases from V and 5 bases from J, with 18 bases between. The CDR3 region has the DNA TGTGCCTGGAGTGTACCCACAGGGTCTTGGAGAGATACGCAGTATTTT. Translated: CAWSVPTGSWRDTQYF. The full variable domain, its missing parts supplied by reference TRBV30 and TRBJ2-3, is SQTIHQWPATLVQPVGSPLSLECTVEGTSNPNLYWYRQAAGRGLQLLFYSVGIGQISSEVPQNLSASRPQDRQFILSSKKLLLSDSGFYLCAWSVPTGSWRDTQYFGPGTRLTVL.

The table lists this clonotype with a count of one. The chain employs TRBV27 and TRBJ2-6, with 11 bases matching TRBD1. Germline trimming cut 4 bases from V and 0 bases from J; bases unmatched to any gene: 5. CDR1 and CDR2 (germline): MNHEY, SMNVEV (reference sequence). CDR3 length: 18 amino acids. CDR3 loop: CASSYLGTGGSGANVLTF. CDR3 DNA sequence: TGTGCCAGCAGTTATCTAGGGACAGGGGGCTCTGGGGCCAACGTCCTGACTTTC.

This clonotype was detected ten times or more. The rearrangement uses TRBV5-1 and TRBJ2-5, with D uncertain. Looked up from germline, CDR1 is SGHRS and CDR2 is YFSETQ. V lost 0 bases and J lost 2, with 8 bases in between. This CDR3 region has 14 residues. Here the CDR3 DNA reads TGCGCCAGCAGCTTGGCGGTGGGACAAGAGACCCAGTACTTC. The encoded protein is CASSLAVGQETQYF.

This clonotype showed up many times. The V gene is TRBV20-1, the J gene TRBJ2-1; tentative D call: TRBD1 (5 bases). The germline V gene has CDR1 DFQATT and CDR2 SNEGSKA (reference sequence). The CDR3 consists of 12 residues. Trimming took 3 bases from V and 8 from J, leaving 11 bases between them. CDR3 nucleotides: TGCAGTGCTAGGTCCAGGGCGGATGAGCAGTTCTTC. Protein sequence: CSARSRADEQFF.

This clonotype was found many times. The chain couples TRBV6-1 to TRBJ1-4; possible D gene TRBD1, 5 bases. Looked up from germline, CDR1 is MNHNS and CDR2 is SASEGT. V lost 6 bases and J lost 1, with 9 bases in between. This CDR3 spans 14 amino acids. The CDR3, as DNA: TGTGCCAGCAGACCCCAGGGAACTAATGAAAAACTGTTTTTT. This codes for CASRPQGTNEKLFF.

On this clonotype: A read error is possible here, since a much larger clone lies one base away. This CDR3 fails to terminate in the conserved phenylalanine or tryptophan, so it likely reflects a read error. CDR3 loop: CSAQNPGLEQFL. The CDR3 DNA reads TGCAGTGCGCAAAATCCGGGACTAGAGCAGTTCCTC. The rearrangement joins TRBV20-1 to TRBJ2-1; 7 nucleotides line up with TRBD2. V lost 6 bases to trimming and J lost 10 bases; unmatched junction nucleotides: 9. The CDR3 has 12 amino acids. CDR1 is DFQATT, CDR2 SNEGSKA, per germline (reference sequence).

This clonotype was detected ten times or more. The chain joins TRBV5-1 to TRBJ2-1; 10 bases fit TRBD2. The CDR3 covers 15 residues. The germline gives CDR1 SGHRS, CDR2 YFSETQ. V lost 2 bases to trimming and J lost 4 bases; unmatched junction nucleotides: 3. CDR3 bases: TGCGCCAGCAGCTTTGAACTAGCGGGGTACAATGAGCAGTTCTTC. This translates into CASSFELAGYNEQFF.

This clonotype has ten or more counts. CDR3 loop: CSVHPPHEQYF. CDR3 bases: TGCAGCGTCCACCCCCCCCACGAGCAGTACTTC. The chain joins TRBV29-1 to TRBJ2-7; D remains unclear. V was trimmed by 6 bases and J by 5 bases, leaving 11 bases between them. Per germline, CDR1 SQVTM and CDR2 ANQGSEA. The CDR3 length is 11 residues.

At least ten counts were recorded for this clonotype. The chain couples TRBV6-2 or TRBV6-3 to TRBJ1-5; D is unclear. Trimming took off 2 bases at V and 7 bases at J, with 6 bases between the two ends. Germline CDR1 reads MNHEY; CDR2 reads SVGEGT. There are 12 residues in the CDR3. The CDR3 loop reads CASSYRRQPQHF. The CDR3 coding sequence is TGTGCCAGCAGTTACCGCAGGCAGCCCCAGCATTTT.

This clonotype was seen ten or more times. The CDR3 here is CASSTVSGANEKLFF. The CDR3 coding sequence is TGTGCCAGCAGTACGGTTTCAGGGGCGAATGAAAAACTGTTTTTT. The chain combines TRBV6-5 with TRBJ1-4; perhaps TRBD1 as D (6 bases). The CDR3 contains 15 residues. Trimming left V 5 bases short and J 5 bases short, with 15 bases between. The germline V gene has CDR1 MNHEY and CDR2 SVGAGI.

This clonotype was recorded at least ten times. The rearrangement uses TRBV28 and TRBJ2-7; the D is unclear. The CDR3 extends over 15 amino acids. V was cut by 5 bases and J by 1 base, with 15 bases left in between. The germline gives CDR1 MDHEN, CDR2 SYDVKM. The CDR3 loop is CASSPPGMTSYEQYF. In DNA, the CDR3 is TGTGCCAGCAGTCCCCCTGGGATGACGTCCTACGAGCAGTACTTC.

This clonotype was picked up many times. The gene calls are TRBV2 and TRBJ2-1; 12 bases map to TRBD2. This CDR3 is 15 amino acids long. With 7 bases clipped from V and 5 bases from J, the junction kept 6 bases outside the gene matches. CDR1 and CDR2 from the germline V gene are SNHLY and FYNNEI. The chain's CDR3 is CASITGLAGDNEQFF. CDR3 coding DNA: TGTGCCAGCATTACGGGACTAGCGGGCGACAATGAGCAGTTCTTC.